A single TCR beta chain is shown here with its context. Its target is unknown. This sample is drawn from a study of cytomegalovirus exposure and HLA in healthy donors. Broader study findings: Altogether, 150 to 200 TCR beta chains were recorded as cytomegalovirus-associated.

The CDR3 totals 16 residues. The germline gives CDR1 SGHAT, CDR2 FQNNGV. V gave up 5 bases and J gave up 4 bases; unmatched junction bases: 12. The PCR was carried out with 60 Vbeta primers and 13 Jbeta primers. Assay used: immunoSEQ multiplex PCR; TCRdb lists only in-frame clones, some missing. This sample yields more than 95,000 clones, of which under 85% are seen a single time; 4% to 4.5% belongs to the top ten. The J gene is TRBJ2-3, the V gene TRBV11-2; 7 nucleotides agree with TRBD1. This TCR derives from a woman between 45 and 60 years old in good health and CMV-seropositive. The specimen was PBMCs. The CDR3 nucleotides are TGTGCCAGCAGCCGCCTACAGGGGATCGGGGCAGATACGCAGTATTTT. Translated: CASSRLQGIGADTQYF.